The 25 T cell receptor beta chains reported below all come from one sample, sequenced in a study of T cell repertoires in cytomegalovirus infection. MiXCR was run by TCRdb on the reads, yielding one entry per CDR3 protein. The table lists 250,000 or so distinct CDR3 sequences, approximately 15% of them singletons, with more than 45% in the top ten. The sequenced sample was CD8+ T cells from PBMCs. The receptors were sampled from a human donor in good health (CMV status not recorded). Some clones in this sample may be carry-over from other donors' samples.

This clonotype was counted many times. Here the CDR3 reads CASSSVEGDYGYTF. CDR3 DNA sequence: TGTGCCAGCAGCTCTGTGGAGGGGGACTATGGCTACACCTTC. The chain has TRBV7-6 and TRBJ1-2, with a tentative D call TRBD1 (6 bases). From germline, CDR1 is SGHVS and CDR2 FNYEAQ. The germline V and J ends were trimmed by 4 bases and 3 bases, with 12 bases remaining between them. CDR3 length: 14 amino acids.

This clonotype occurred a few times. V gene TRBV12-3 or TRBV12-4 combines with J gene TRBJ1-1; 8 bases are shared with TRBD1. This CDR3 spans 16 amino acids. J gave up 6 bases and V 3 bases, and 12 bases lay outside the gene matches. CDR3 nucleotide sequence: TGTGCCAGCAGTTTGTTTATTGGACAGGGAGGGTCTGAAGCTTTCTTT. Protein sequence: CASSLFIGQGGSEAFF.

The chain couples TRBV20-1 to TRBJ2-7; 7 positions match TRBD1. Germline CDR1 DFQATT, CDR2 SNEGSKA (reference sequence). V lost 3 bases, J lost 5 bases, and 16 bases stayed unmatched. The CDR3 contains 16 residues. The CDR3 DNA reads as TGCAGTGCTAGGGGGATCGGACAGGATGGTTCGGACGAGCAGTACTTC. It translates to CSARGIGQDGSDEQYF.

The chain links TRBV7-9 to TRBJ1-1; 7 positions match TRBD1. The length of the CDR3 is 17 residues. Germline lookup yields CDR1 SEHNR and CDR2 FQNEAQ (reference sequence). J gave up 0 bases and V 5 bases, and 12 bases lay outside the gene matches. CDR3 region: CASSIRPGTELNTEAFF. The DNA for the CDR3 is TGTGCCAGCAGCATACGTCCCGGGACAGAATTGAACACTGAAGCTTTCTTT.

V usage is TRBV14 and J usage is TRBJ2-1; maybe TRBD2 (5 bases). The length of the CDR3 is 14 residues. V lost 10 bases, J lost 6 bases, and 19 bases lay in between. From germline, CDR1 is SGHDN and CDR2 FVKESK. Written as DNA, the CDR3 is TGTGCCACACAGAGGACTGGATCGGGCAATGAGCAGTTCTTC. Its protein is CATQRTGSGNEQFF.

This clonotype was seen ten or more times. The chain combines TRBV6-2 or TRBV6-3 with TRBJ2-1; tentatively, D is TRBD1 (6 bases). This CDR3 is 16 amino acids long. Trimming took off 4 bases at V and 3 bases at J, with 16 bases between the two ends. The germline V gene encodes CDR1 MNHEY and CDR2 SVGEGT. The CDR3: CASSFLQGLLYNEQFF. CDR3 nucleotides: TGTGCCAGCAGTTTCCTACAGGGCCTCCTCTACAATGAGCAGTTCTTC.

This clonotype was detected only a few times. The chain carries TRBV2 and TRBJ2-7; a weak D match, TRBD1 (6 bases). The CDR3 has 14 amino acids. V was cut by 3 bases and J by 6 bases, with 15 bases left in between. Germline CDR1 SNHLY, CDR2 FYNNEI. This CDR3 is CASSELGAKGEQYF. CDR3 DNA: TGTGCCAGCAGTGAGTTGGGGGCTAAGGGCGAGCAGTACTTC.

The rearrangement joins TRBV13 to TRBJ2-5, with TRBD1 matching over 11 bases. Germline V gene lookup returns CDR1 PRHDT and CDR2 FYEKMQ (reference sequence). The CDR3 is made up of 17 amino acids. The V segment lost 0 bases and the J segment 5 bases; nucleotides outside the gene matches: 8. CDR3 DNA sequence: TGTGCCAGCAGCTTAGGGCGACGCAGGGACAGGGGGGAGACCCAGTACTTC. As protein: CASSLGRRRDRGETQYF.

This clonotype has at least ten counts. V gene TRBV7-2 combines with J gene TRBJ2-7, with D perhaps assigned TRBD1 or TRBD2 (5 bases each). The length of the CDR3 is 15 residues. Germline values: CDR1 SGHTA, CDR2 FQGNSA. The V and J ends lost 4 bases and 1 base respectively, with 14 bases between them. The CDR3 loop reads CASSWDGGGSYEQYF. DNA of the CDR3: TGTGCCAGCAGCTGGGACGGTGGGGGATCCTACGAGCAGTACTTC.

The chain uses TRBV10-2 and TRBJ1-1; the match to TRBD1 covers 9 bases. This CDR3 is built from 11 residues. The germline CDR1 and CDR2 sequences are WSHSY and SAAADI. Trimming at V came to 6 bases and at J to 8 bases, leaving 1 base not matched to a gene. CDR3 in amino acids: CASRGQGEAFF. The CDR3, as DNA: TGCGCCAGCAGGGGACAGGGCGAAGCTTTCTTT.

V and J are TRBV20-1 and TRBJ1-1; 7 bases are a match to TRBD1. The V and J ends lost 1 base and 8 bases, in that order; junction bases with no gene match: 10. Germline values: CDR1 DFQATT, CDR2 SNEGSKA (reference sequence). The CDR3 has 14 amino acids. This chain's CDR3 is CSARGLGKGAEAFF. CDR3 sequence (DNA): TGCAGTGCTAGAGGGCTCGGAAAGGGGGCGGAAGCTTTCTTT.

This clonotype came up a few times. CDR3 nucleotides: TGTGCCAGCAGTTTAGTTTCCTCTAGCACAGATACGCAGTATTTT. Protein: CASSLVSSSTDTQYF. The genes are TRBV12-3 or TRBV12-4 and TRBJ2-3; no firm D call. V lost 1 base to trimming and J lost 0 bases, with 8 bases between them. The CDR3 has 15 residues.

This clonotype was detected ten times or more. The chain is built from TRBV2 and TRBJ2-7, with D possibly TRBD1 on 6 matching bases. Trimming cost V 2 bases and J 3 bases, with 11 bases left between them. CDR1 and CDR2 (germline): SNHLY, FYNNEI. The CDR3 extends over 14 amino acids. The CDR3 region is CASSETGSLYEQYF. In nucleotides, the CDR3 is TGTGCCAGCAGTGAAACAGGGTCCCTCTACGAGCAGTACTTC.

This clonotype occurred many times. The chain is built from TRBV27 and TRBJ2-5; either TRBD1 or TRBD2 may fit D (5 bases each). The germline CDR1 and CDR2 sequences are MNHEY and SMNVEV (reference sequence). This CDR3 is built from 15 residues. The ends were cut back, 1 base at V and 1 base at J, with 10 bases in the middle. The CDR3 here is CASSLYLGTQETQYF. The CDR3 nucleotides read TGTGCCAGCAGTTTATACCTGGGGACCCAAGAGACCCAGTACTTC.

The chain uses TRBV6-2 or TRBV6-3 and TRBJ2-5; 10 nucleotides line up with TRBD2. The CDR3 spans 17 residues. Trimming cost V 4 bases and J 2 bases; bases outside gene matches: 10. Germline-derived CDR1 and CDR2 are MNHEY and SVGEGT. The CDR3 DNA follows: TGTGCCAGCAGTTCCATCCGTCGGACTAGCGGACAAGAGACCCAGTACTTC. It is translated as CASSSIRRTSGQETQYF.

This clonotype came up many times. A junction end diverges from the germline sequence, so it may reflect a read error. The CDR3 region is CASSYGDRELANYGYTF. The CDR3 bases are TGTGCTAGCAGTTACGGGGACAGGGAGTTGGCTAACTATGGCTACACCTTC. The V gene is TRBV7-7, the J gene TRBJ1-2, with 9 nucleotides matching TRBD1. The CDR3 is made up of 17 amino acids. Germline V lookup: CDR1 SSHAT, CDR2 FNYEAQ (reference sequence).

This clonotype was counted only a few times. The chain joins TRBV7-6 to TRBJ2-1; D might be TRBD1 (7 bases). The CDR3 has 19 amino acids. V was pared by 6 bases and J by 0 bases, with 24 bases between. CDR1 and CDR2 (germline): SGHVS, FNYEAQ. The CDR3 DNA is TGTGCCAGCAGTCGAACGCCCCCCCTGCGGGACAGCTCCTACAATGAGCAGTTCTTC. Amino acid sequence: CASSRTPPLRDSSYNEQFF.

The CDR3 DNA reads as TGTGCCAGCAGCCAAACACTAGCGGGGGCCGAGAACACCGGGGAGCTGTTTTTT. It yields the protein CASSQTLAGAENTGELFF. The chain employs TRBV4-2 and TRBJ2-2, with 11 bases lining up with TRBD2. J lost 1 base, V lost 2 bases, and 6 bases had no gene match. The length of the CDR3 is 18 residues. Germline loops: CDR1 LGHNA, CDR2 YNFKEQ.

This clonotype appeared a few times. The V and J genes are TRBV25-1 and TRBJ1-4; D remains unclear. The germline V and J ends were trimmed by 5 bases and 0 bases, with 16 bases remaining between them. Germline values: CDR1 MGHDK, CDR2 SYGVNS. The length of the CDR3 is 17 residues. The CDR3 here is CASSSLLHGATNEKLFF. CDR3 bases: TGTGCCAGCAGTTCACTATTACACGGGGCAACTAATGAAAAACTGTTTTTT.

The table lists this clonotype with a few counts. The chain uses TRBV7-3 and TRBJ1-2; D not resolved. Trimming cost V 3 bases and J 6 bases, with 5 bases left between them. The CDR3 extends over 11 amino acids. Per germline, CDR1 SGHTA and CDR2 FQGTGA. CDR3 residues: CASSFTDGYTF. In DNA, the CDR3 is TGTGCCAGCAGCTTTACGGATGGCTACACCTTC. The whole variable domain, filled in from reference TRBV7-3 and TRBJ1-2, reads GAGVSQTPSNKVTEKGKYVELRCDPISGHTALYWYRQSLGQGPEFLIYFQGTGAADDSGLPNDRFFAVRPEGSVSTLKIQRTERGDSAVYLCASSFTDGYTFGSGTRLTVV.

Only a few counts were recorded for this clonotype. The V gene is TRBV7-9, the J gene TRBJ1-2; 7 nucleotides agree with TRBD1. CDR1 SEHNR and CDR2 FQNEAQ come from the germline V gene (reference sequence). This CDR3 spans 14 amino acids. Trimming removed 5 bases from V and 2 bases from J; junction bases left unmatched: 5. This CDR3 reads CASSTPGGNYGYTF. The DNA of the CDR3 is TGTGCCAGCAGCACCCCAGGGGGGAACTATGGCTACACCTTC.

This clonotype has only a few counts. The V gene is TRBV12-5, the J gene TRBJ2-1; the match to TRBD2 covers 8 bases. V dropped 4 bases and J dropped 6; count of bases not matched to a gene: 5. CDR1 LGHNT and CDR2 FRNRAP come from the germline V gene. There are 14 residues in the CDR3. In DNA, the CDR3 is TGTGCTAGTGGTTCCGGGGGGGCTACCAATGAGCAGTTCTTC. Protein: CASGSGGATNEQFF. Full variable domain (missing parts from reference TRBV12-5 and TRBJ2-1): DARVTQTPRHKVTEMGQEVTMRCQPILGHNTVFWYRQTMMQGLELLAYFRNRAPLDDSGMPKDRFSAEMPDATLATLKIQPSEPRDSAVYFCASGSGGATNEQFFGPGTRLTVL.

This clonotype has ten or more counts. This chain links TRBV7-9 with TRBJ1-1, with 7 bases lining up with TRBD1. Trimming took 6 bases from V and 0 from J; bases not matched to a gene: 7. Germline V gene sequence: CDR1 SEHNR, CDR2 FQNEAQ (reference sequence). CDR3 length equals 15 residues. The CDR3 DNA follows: TGTGCCAGCAGGCCGGCAGGGGGTTTGAACACTGAAGCTTTCTTT. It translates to CASRPAGGLNTEAFF.

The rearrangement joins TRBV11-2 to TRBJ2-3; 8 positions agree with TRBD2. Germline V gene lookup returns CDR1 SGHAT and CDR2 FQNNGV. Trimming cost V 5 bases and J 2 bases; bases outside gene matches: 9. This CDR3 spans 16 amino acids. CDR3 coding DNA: TGTGCCAGCAGCGCGAAACTAGCGGAGGTCACAGATACGCAGTATTTT. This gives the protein CASSAKLAEVTDTQYF.

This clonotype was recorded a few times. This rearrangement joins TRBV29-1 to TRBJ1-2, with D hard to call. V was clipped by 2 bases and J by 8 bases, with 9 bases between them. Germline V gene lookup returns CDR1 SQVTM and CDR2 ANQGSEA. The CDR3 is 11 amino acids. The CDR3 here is CSVEPGEGYTF. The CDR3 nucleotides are TGCAGCGTTGAACCGGGAGAAGGCTACACCTTC.